These 15 T cell receptor beta chains were all obtained from the same sample, sequenced in a study of blood T cell repertoires in COVID-19. Assay: immunoSEQ multiplex PCR; the TCRdb copy retains only in-frame clones and omits some. The sample shows around 79,000 clones, about nine tenths of them seen only once. The sample taken for sequencing was peripheral blood. All receptors come from a human donor in a cohort sampled during active COVID-19.

The genes are TRBV3-1 (or the pseudogene TRBV3-2) and TRBJ1-2, with TRBD1 matching 9 bases. Germline CDR1 LGHDT, CDR2 YNNKEL (reference sequence). The CDR3 spans 15 residues. Trimming at V came to 0 bases and at J to 7 bases, leaving 6 bases not matched to a gene. CDR3 bases: TGTGCCAGCAGCCAAGATGTGGCGACAGGGGGTGGCTACACCTTC. Amino acid sequence: CASSQDVATGGGYTF.

The chain is built from TRBV29-1 and TRBJ2-1; 14 bases match TRBD2. V was clipped by 3 bases and J by 7 bases; unmatched bases: 2. This CDR3 is built from 14 residues. The germline V gene has CDR1 SQVTM and CDR2 ANQGSEA. The CDR3 sequence: CSVEGLAGENEQFF. The DNA for the CDR3 is TGCAGCGTTGAGGGACTAGCGGGGGAGAATGAGCAGTTCTTC.

V is TRBV4-2 and J is TRBJ1-4; 7 positions match TRBD1. This CDR3 has 15 residues. The J segment lost 5 bases and the V segment lost 1 base, leaving 4 bases of the junction unmatched. CDR1 and CDR2 (germline): LGHNA, YNFKEQ. The chain's CDR3 is CASSQGSTGNEKLFF. Here the CDR3 DNA reads TGTGCCAGCAGCCAAGGTTCGACAGGGAATGAAAAACTGTTTTTT.

The chain joins TRBV6-5 to TRBJ2-7; possibly TRBD1 for D (5 bases). Trimming took 4 bases from V and 7 from J, leaving 23 bases between them. This CDR3 spans 16 amino acids. The germline CDR1 and CDR2 sequences are MNHEY and SVGAGI. CDR3 sequence: CASSFGWTRNLGEQYF. The CDR3, as DNA: TGTGCCAGCAGTTTCGGTTGGACAAGAAACCTGGGGGAGCAGTACTTC.

The chain recombines TRBV5-1 with TRBJ1-2; D perhaps matches TRBD1 (5 bases). The V end lost 4 bases, the J end lost 2 bases, and 12 bases lay between the germline ends. This CDR3 is built from 14 residues. Germline lookup yields CDR1 SGHRS and CDR2 YFSETQ. CDR3 bases: TGCGCCAGCAGCATAGGACAAGACAACTATGGCTACACCTTC. This gives the protein CASSIGQDNYGYTF.

V usage is TRBV5-1 and J usage is TRBJ1-1; no clear D gene. Germline V gives CDR1 SGHRS, CDR2 YFSETQ. The CDR3 contains 17 residues. The V and J ends lost 0 bases and 0 bases respectively, with 15 bases between them. This CDR3 is CASSLAPGQILNTEAFF. The CDR3 coding sequence is TGCGCCAGCAGCTTGGCTCCTGGCCAGATCTTGAACACTGAAGCTTTCTTT.

A single count supports this clone. This sequence joins TRBV6-5 and TRBJ2-5; D perhaps matches TRBD2 (6 bases). The CDR3 runs to 15 residues. V was clipped by 0 bases and J by 2 bases, with 10 bases between them. Germline CDR1 reads MNHEY; CDR2 reads SVGAGI. The CDR3 DNA is TGTGCCAGCAGTTACTCCGGGACTGTTCAAGAGACCCAGTACTTC. Translating it yields CASSYSGTVQETQYF.

The chain couples TRBV15 to TRBJ1-1; D unresolved. V was cut by 0 bases and J by 11 bases, with 13 bases left in between. CDR1 is LNHNV, CDR2 YYDKDF, per germline (reference sequence). There are 13 residues in the CDR3. The CDR3 region is CATSRDVGREAFF. The CDR3 DNA is TGTGCCACCAGCAGAGATGTGGGGAGGGAGGCTTTCTTT.

The sample holds one count of this clone. This chain uses TRBV6-5 with TRBJ2-1, with 13 bases matching TRBD2. Unmatched junction bases numbered 5, after V lost 11 bases and J lost 1 base. Germline V gives CDR1 MNHEY, CDR2 SVGAGI. The CDR3 covers 15 residues. The CDR3 loop reads CAHTSGRESYNEQFF. The CDR3 DNA sequence: TGTGCCCACACTAGCGGGAGGGAATCCTACAATGAGCAGTTCTTC.

The chain recombines TRBV7-9 with TRBJ1-4, with 10 bases matching TRBD1. V trimming: 4 bases; J trimming: 7 bases; junction bases outside the gene matches: 6. The CDR3 is made up of 15 amino acids. CDR1 and CDR2 from the germline V gene are SEHNR and FQNEAQ (reference sequence). CDR3 sequence reads: CASSSLGQGSEKLFF. The CDR3 DNA reads as TGTGCCAGCAGCTCCTTGGGACAGGGGAGTGAAAAACTGTTTTTT. Combining the CDR3 with reference TRBV7-9 and TRBJ1-4 gives the whole variable domain DTGVSQNPRHKITKRGQNVTFRCDPISEHNRLYWYRQTLGQGPEFLTYFQNEAQLEKSRLLSDRFSAERPKGSFSTLEIQRTEQGDSAMYLCASSSLGQGSEKLFFGSGTQLSVL.

The chain uses TRBV4-1 and TRBJ2-3; 11 nucleotides agree with TRBD2. Germline V lookup: CDR1 MGHRA, CDR2 YSYEKL. Trimming removed 4 bases from V and 0 bases from J; junction bases left unmatched: 12. This CDR3 is built from 19 residues. The DNA for the CDR3 is TGCGCCAGCAGCCCTGGGGGAGCTAGCGGGGGGCTAAGCACAGATACGCAGTATTTT. Residues: CASSPGGASGGLSTDTQYF.

This chain joins TRBV2 and TRBJ1-1; D is unclear. The CDR3 contains 15 residues. Germline V gives CDR1 SNHLY, CDR2 FYNNEI. The V gene lost 2 bases and the J gene lost 1 base, with 11 bases spanning the gap. CDR3 nucleotides: TGTGCCAGCAGTGAATTGAGGGCCCAGAACACTGAAGCTTTCTTT. Protein sequence: CASSELRAQNTEAFF. Supplemented by reference TRBV2 and TRBJ1-1, the full variable domain reads EPEVTQTPSHQVTQMGQEVILRCVPISNHLYFYWYRQILGQKVEFLVSFYNNEISEKSEIFDDQFSVERPDGSNFTLKIRSTKLEDSAMYFCASSELRAQNTEAFFGQGTRLTVV.

CDR3: CATSGWGRELISYNEQFF. Written as DNA, the CDR3 is TGTGCCACCAGTGGGTGGGGGCGGGAGCTTATCTCCTACAATGAGCAGTTCTTC. This rearrangement joins TRBV24-1 to TRBJ2-1, with D tentatively TRBD2 (7 bases). Deletions cut 5 bases from V and 0 bases from J, with 19 bases between. There are 18 residues in the CDR3. Germline assignment: CDR1 KGHDR and CDR2 SFDVKD.

This chain joins TRBV5-6 and TRBJ1-4; 8 bases are a match to TRBD1. The CDR3 has 16 residues. The junction had 9 bases not matched to a gene; V was cut back by 2 bases and J by 6 bases. CDR1 and CDR2 from the germline V gene are SGHDT and YYEEEE. CDR3 residues: CASSFIPGGGDEKLFF. In DNA, the CDR3 is TGTGCCAGCAGCTTTATCCCAGGGGGCGGAGATGAAAAACTGTTTTTT.

The chain couples TRBV2 to TRBJ1-3, with D uncertain. Germline CDR1 and CDR2: SNHLY and FYNNEI. V was shortened by 0 bases and J by 9 bases, with 15 bases between the two germline ends. CDR3 size: 15 residues. The CDR3 sequence: CASSEARQAPGTIYF. DNA of the CDR3: TGTGCCAGCAGTGAAGCTCGCCAGGCTCCTGGCACCATATATTTT.